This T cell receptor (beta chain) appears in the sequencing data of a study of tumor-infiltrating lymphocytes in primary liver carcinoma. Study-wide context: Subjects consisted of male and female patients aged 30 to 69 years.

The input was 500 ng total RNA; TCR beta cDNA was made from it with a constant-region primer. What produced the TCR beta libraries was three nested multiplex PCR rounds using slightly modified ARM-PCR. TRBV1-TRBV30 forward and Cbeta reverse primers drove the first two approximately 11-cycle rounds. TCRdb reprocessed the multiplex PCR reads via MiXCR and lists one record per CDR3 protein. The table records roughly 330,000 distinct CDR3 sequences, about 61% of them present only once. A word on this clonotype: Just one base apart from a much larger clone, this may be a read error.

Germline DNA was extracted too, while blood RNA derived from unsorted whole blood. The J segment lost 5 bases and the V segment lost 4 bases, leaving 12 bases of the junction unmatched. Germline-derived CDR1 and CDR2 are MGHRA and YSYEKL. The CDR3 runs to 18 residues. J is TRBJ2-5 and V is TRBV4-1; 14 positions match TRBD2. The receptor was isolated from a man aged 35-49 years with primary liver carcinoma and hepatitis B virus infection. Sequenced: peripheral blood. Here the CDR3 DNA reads TGCGCCAGCAGCCGAACCGGGACTAGCGGGAGTATTACGGAGACCCAGTACTTC. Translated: CASSRTGTSGSITETQYF.